This T cell receptor (beta chain) comes out of a study of blood T cell repertoires in COVID-19. Study information: Acute and convalescent COVID-19 specimens originated in the United States, Italy and Spain.

Those who participated ranged in age from roughly 18 to 100 years and resided in under 25 US areas. Per the original methods: Quantification of nucleated cells was approximated via reference gene primer amplification. Profiling relied on immunoSEQ multiplex PCR, and the TCRdb table lists in-frame clones only, not all of them. The DNA gave D and trimming, while V, J and clone size come from that table. The table includes roughly 350,000 clones, about 92% detected once. This clonotype was sampled from a woman in her 30s who had recovered from COVID-19. Sequences were obtained from PBMCs or T cells enriched from blood (not recorded which).

CDR3 sequence reads: CASGQGPSYEQYF. CDR3 DNA sequence: TGTGCCAGCGGACAGGGACCCTCCTACGAGCAGTACTTC. The chain recombines TRBV21-1 with TRBJ2-7; the table's D call, TRBD1, has no DNA check behind it. TRBV21-1 is a pseudogene. This CDR3 spans 13 amino acids.